This paragraph covers one TCR beta chain sequence. TCRdb keeps only in-frame clones here, not all; method: immunoSEQ multiplex PCR. The sample contains just over 300,000 clones, just under 90% of which appear only once. This sample was included in a study of blood T cell repertoires in COVID-19. Sequencing was carried out using peripheral blood. The origin of this receptor is a woman in her twenties or thirties with COVID-19, enrolled during active disease.

The CDR3 nucleotides read TGTGCCAGCAGCCGGGGAGACGAGCAGTACTTC. Translated, it gives CASSRGDEQYF. The chain uses TRBV3-1 (or the pseudogene TRBV3-2) and TRBJ2-7; D perhaps matches TRBD2 (5 bases). The CDR3 runs to 11 residues. Germline CDR1 LGHDT, CDR2 YNNKEL (reference sequence). Trimming took 4 bases from V and 5 from J, leaving 6 bases between them.